This TCR beta chain was documented in a study of vaccination and CD4 T cells after COVID-19. Study details: Overlapping spike peptides of SARS-CoV-2, HCoV-NL63, HCoV-OC43 and HCoV-229E stimulated the cells. The control cultures got either a CEFX pool, an HIV-1 Nef pool, or no peptide at all.

The treatment here: approximately nine-day PBMC culture with coronavirus spike peptide pools or control peptides (ViraFEST assay). Cultured CD4+ T-cell DNA underwent Oncomine TCR Beta short-read sequencing. One entry per CDR3 protein, called by TCRdb with MiXCR from the PCR reads. The table lists more than 20,000 distinct CDR3 sequences, approximately 49% of them singletons. Note on this clonotype: Its antigen is not known.

The clonotype comes from a human donor who had recovered from COVID-19. The sequenced material came from CD4+ T cells from blood, cultured in vitro.

CDR3 in amino acids: CASSEALFGGSGQGRPPAYEQYF. The DNA of the CDR3 is TGTGCCAGCAGTGAAGCGCTTTTTGGGGGGTCTGGACAGGGGCGACCACCAGCTTACGAGCAGTACTTC. The chain combines TRBV2 with TRBJ2-7, with TRBD1 identical over 9 bases. V lost 0 bases and J lost 4; bases outside the gene matches: 28. This CDR3 has 23 amino acids. The germline CDR1 and CDR2 sequences are SNHLY and FYNNEI. Drawing the rest from reference TRBV2 and TRBJ2-7, the complete variable domain is EPEVTQTPSHQVTQMGQEVILRCVPISNHLYFYWYRQILGQKVEFLVSFYNNEISEKSEIFDDQFSVERPDGSNFTLKIRSTKLEDSAMYFCASSEALFGGSGQGRPPAYEQYFGPGTRLTVT.